This T cell receptor (beta chain) was sequenced for a study of CD8+CD57+ T cells in acquired aplastic anemia. The wider study: Across the sorted CD4+ and CD8+ cells, DNA amounts averaged about 3.2 ug.

Study-level findings and limits: Researchers report that fewer than 35 CD8+ CDR3 sequences appeared in both patients and controls.

Of note for this clonotype: As yet, its antigen is unknown.

Patients selected for sequencing had displayed CD8+CD57+ cell expansion by flow cytometry. The cohort consisted entirely of patients having severe acquired aplastic anemia. Both TCR beta VDJ combination and CDR3 sequence profiling were carried out. Genomic DNA was the template for this profiling. MiXCR, run by TCRdb on the reads, gives a single entry per CDR3 protein. The data hold about 160,000 distinct CDR3 sequences, with 71% observed a single time. Input material: sorted CD4+, CD8+, or CD8+CD57+ T cells (not recorded which) from PBMCs. The sequence was collected from a human donor with aplastic anemia.

CDR3 protein: CSAPGSGGPDEQFF. Here the CDR3 DNA reads TGCAGTGCCCCAGGGTCGGGAGGGCCTGATGAGCAGTTCTTC. The V gene is TRBV20-1, the J gene TRBJ2-1; 8 bases are a match to TRBD2. The germline gives CDR1 DFQATT, CDR2 SNEGSKA (reference sequence). Trimming at V came to 6 bases and at J to 8 bases, leaving 12 bases not matched to a gene. The CDR3 loop spans 14 amino acids.